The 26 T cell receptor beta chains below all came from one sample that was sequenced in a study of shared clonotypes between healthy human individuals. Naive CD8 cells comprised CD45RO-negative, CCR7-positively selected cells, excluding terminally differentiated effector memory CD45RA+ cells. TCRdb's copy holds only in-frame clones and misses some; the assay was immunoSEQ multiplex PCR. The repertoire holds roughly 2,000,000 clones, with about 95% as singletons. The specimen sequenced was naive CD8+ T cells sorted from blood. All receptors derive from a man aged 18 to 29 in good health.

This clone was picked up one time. The CDR3 is CASSFDRNTEAFF. CDR3 bases: TGCGCCAGCAGTTTCGACAGGAACACTGAAGCTTTCTTT. The chain employs TRBV4-1 and TRBJ1-1, with D tentatively TRBD1 (5 bases). CDR3 length: 13 residues. Germline V gene data show CDR1 as MGHRA and CDR2 as YSYEKL. Trimming cost V 6 bases and J 1 base, with 9 bases left between them.

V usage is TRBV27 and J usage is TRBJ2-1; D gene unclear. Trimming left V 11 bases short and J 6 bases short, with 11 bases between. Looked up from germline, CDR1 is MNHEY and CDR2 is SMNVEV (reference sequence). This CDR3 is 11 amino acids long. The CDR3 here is CAAGIANEQFF. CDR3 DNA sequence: TGTGCCGCAGGCATTGCCAATGAGCAGTTCTTC.

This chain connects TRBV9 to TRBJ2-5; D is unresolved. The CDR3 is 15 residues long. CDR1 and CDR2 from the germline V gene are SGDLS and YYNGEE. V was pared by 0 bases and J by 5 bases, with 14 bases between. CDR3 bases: TGTGCCAGCAGCGTAGATGGCACCGAAGTGGAGACCCAGTACTTC. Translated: CASSVDGTEVETQYF.

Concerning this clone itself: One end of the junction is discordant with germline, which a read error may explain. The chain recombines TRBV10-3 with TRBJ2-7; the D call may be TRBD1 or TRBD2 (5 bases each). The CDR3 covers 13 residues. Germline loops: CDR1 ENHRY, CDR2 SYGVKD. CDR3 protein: CAISESEGPNTLF. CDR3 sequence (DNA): TGTGCCATCAGTGAGTCAGAGGGACCGAACACTCTCTTC.

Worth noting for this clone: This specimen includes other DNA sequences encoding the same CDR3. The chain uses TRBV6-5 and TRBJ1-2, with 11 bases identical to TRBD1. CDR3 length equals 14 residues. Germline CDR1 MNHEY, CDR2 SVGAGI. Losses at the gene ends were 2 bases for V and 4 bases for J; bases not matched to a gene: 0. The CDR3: CASSYGTGGYGYTF. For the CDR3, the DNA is TGTGCCAGCAGTTACGGGACAGGGGGCTATGGCTACACCTTC.

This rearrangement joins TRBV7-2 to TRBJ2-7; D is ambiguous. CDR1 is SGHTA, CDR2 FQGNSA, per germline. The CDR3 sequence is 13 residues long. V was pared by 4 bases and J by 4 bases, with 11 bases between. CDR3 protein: CASSYGRVYEQYF. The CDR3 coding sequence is TGTGCCAGCAGCTATGGTAGGGTTTACGAGCAGTACTTC.

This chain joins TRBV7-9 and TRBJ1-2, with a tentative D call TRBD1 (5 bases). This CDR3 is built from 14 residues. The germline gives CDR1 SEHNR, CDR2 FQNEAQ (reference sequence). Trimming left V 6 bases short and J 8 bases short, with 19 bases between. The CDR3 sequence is CASSDGGADLGYTF. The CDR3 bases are TGTGCCAGCAGTGACGGCGGGGCTGACCTGGGCTACACCTTC.

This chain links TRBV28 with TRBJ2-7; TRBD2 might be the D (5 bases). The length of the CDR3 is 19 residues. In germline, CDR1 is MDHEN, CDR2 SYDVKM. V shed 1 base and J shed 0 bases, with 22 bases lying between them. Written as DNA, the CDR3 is TGTGCCAGCAGTTTATCGAGGGTGACAACCTCGACAAGCTCCTACGAGCAGTACTTC. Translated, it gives CASSLSRVTTSTSSYEQYF.

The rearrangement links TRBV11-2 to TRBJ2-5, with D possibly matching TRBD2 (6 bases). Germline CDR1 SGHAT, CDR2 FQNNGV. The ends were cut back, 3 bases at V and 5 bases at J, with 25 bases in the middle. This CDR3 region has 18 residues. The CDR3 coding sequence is TGTGCCAGCAGCTTCAGAAGAGGGGAGCGGGCAACCGGGGAGACCCAGTACTTC. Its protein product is CASSFRRGERATGETQYF.

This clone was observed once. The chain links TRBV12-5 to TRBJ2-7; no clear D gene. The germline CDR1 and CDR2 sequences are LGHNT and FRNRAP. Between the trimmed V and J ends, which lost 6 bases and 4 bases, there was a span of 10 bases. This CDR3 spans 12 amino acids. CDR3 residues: CASGHGAYEQYF. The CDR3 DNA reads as TGTGCTAGTGGCCACGGAGCATACGAGCAGTACTTC.

For the CDR3, the DNA is TGTGCCATCAGTGAGCCAACCGGGACACTCTATGGCTACACCTTC. It yields the protein CAISEPTGTLYGYTF. The V call is TRBV10-3, the J call TRBJ1-2; tentatively, D is TRBD1 (6 bases). Trimming left V 2 bases short and J 4 bases short, with 14 bases between. CDR1 and CDR2 (germline): ENHRY, SYGVKD. The CDR3 is 15 residues long.

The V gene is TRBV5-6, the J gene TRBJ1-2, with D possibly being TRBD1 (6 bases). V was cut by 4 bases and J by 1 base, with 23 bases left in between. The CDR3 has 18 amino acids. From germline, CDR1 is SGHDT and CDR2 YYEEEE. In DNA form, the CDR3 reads TGTGCCAGCAGCCTAGGACATTTGGGGGGCCCCTATAACTATGGCTACACCTTC. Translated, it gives CASSLGHLGGPYNYGYTF.

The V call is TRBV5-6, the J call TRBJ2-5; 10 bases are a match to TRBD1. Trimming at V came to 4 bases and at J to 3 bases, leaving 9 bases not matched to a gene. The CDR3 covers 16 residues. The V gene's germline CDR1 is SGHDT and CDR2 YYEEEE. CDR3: CASSLTGGIFEETQYF. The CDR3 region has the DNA TGTGCCAGCAGCCTGACAGGGGGCATTTTTGAAGAGACCCAGTACTTC.

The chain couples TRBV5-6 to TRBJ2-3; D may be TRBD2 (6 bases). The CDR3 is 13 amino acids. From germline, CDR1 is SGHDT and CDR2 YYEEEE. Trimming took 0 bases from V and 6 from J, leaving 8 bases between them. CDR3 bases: TGTGCCAGCAGCTTGGCAGGGAGGGATACGCAGTATTTT. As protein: CASSLAGRDTQYF.

The CDR3 reads CASSQDPGGSQYF. The CDR3 DNA follows: TGCGCCAGCAGCCAAGATCCGGGAGGGTCGCAGTACTTC. This rearrangement joins TRBV4-1 to TRBJ2-7, with 8 bases fitting TRBD2. CDR1 is MGHRA and CDR2 is YSYEKL in the germline V gene. CDR3 size: 13 residues. After removal of 0 bases from V and 9 bases from J, the junction contained 4 bases not matched to a gene.

CDR3 loop: CASSSLNRDAGELFF. In DNA, the CDR3 is TGTGCCAGCAGTTCATTAAACAGGGATGCCGGGGAGCTGTTTTTT. V gene TRBV27 combines with J gene TRBJ2-2; TRBD1 might be the D (6 bases). Trimming pared 4 bases from V and 6 bases from J, leaving 15 bases between. CDR1 is MNHEY and CDR2 is SMNVEV in the germline V gene (reference sequence). This CDR3 has 15 amino acids.

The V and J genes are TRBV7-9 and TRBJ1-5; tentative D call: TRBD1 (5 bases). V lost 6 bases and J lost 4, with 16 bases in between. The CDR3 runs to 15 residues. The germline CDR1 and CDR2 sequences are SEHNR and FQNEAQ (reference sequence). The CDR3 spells CASSTGGTPNQPQHF. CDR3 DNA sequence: TGTGCCAGCAGTACTGGTGGGACCCCTAATCAGCCCCAGCATTTT. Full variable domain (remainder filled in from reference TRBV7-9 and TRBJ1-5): DTGVSQNPRHKITKRGQNVTFRCDPISEHNRLYWYRQTLGQGPEFLTYFQNEAQLEKSRLLSDRFSAERPKGSFSTLEIQRTEQGDSAMYLCASSTGGTPNQPQHFGDGTRLSIL.

As DNA, the CDR3 is TGTGCCAGCAGTTTCGCCGGACAGGGCTACGAGCAGTACTTC. Residues: CASSFAGQGYEQYF. The chain combines TRBV27 with TRBJ2-7; 8 positions match TRBD1. V gave up 3 bases and J gave up 3 bases; unmatched junction bases: 4. This CDR3 region has 14 residues. CDR1 is MNHEY, CDR2 SMNVEV, per germline (reference sequence).

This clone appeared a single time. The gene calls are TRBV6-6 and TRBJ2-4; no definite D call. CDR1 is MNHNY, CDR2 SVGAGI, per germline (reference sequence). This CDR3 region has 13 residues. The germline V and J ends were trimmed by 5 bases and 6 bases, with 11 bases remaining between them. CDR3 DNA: TGTGCCAGCAGTGACGCGTTGGGAAACATTCAGTACTTC. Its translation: CASSDALGNIQYF.

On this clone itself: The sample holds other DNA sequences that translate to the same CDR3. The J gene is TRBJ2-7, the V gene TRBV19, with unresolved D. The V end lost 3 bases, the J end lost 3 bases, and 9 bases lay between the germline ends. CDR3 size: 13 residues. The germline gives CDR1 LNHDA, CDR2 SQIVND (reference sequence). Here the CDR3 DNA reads TGTGCCAGTAGTATCCGCGGCGGCTACGAGCAGTACTTC. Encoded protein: CASSIRGGYEQYF.

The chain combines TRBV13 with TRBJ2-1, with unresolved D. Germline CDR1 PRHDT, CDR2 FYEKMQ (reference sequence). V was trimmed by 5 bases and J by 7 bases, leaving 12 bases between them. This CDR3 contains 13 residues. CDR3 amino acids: CASSATWSNEQFF. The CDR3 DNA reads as TGTGCCAGCAGCGCAACATGGAGTAATGAGCAGTTCTTC. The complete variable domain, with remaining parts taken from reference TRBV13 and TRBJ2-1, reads AAGVIQSPRHLIKEKRETATLKCYPIPRHDTVYWYQQGPGQDPQFLISFYEKMQSDKGSIPDRFSAQQFSDYHSELNMSSLELGDSALYFCASSATWSNEQFFGPGTRLTVL.

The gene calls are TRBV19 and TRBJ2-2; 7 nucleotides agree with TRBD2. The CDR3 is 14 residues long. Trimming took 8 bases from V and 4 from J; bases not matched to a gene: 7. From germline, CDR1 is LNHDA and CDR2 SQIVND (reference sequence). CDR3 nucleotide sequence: TGTGCCAGTGCCGCGGGAGAGGGCACCGGGGAGCTGTTTTTT. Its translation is CASAAGEGTGELFF. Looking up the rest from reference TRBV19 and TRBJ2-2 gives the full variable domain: DGGITQSPKYLFRKEGQNVTLSCEQNLNHDAMYWYRQDPGQGLRLIYYSQIVNDFQKGDIAEGYSVSREKKESFPLTVTSAQKNPTAFYLCASAAGEGTGELFFGEGSRLTVL.

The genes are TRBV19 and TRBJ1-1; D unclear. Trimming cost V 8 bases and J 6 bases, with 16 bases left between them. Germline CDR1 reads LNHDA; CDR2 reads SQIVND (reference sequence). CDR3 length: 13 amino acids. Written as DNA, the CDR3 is TGTGCCAGTCGTCAGGTGCTTGGGCCTGAAGCTTTCTTT. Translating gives CASRQVLGPEAFF.

The CDR3 DNA reads as TGTGCCAGCAGTTCCGACCTGGCGCTTGGGTTTGCTTTCTTT. Translated, it gives CASSSDLALGFAFF. This chain links TRBV27 with TRBJ1-1; the D is unclear. The CDR3 runs 14 residues. Germline V lookup: CDR1 MNHEY, CDR2 SMNVEV (reference sequence). V was cut by 4 bases and J by 11 bases, with 20 bases left in between.

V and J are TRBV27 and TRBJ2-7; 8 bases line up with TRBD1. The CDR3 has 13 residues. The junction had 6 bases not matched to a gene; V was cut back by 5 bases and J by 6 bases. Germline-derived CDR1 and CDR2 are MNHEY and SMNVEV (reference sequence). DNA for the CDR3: TGTGCCAGCAGTGTCGGACAGGGACCCGAGCAGTACTTC. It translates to CASSVGQGPEQYF.

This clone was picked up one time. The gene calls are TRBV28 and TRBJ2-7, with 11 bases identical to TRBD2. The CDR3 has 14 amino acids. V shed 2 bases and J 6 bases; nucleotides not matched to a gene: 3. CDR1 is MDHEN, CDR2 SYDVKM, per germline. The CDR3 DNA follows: TGTGCCAGCAGTTTAAGCCTAGCGGGAGGCGAGCAGTACTTC. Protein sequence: CASSLSLAGGEQYF.